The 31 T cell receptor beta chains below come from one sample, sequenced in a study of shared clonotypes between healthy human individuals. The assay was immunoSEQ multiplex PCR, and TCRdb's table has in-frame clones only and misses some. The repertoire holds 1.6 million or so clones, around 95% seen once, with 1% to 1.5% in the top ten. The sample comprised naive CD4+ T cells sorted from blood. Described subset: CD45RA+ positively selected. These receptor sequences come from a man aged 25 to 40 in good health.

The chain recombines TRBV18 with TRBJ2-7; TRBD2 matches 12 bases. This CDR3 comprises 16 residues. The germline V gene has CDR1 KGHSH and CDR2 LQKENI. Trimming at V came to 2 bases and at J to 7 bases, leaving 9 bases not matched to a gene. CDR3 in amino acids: CASSPGRTSGTDEQYF. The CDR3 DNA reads TGTGCCAGCTCACCAGGTAGGACTAGCGGGACGGATGAGCAGTACTTC.

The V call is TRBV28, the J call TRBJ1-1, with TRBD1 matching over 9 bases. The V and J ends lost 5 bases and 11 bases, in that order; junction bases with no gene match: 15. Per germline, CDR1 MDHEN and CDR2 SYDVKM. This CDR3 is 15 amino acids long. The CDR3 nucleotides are TGTGCCAGCAGTAACATAGATTGGGGACAGGGCGGTGCTTTCTTT. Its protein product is CASSNIDWGQGGAFF.

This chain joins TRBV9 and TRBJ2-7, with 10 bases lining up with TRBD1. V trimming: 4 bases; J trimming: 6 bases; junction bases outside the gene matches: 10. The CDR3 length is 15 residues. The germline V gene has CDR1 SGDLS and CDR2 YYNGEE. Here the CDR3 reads CASSPPRQGAGEQYF. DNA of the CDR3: TGTGCCAGCAGCCCGCCGCGACAGGGGGCTGGCGAGCAGTACTTC. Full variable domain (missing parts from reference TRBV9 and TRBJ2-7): DSGVTQTPKHLITATGQRVTLRCSPRSGDLSVYWYQQSLDQGLQFLIQYYNGEERAKGNILERFSAQQFPDLHSELNLSSLELGDSALYFCASSPPRQGAGEQYFGPGTRLTVT.

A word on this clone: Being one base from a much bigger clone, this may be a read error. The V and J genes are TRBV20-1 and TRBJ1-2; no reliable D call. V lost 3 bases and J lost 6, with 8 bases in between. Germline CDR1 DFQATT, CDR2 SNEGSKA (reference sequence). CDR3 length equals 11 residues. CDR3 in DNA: TGCAGTGCTAGCCCCTCGGATGGCTACACCTTC. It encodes CSASPSDGYTF.

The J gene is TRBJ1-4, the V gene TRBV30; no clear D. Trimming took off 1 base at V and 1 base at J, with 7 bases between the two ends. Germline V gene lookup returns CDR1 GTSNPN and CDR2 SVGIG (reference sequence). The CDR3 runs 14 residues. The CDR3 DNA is TGTGCCTGGAGTGAAGGGAGAACTAATGAAAAACTGTTTTTT. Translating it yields CAWSEGRTNEKLFF.

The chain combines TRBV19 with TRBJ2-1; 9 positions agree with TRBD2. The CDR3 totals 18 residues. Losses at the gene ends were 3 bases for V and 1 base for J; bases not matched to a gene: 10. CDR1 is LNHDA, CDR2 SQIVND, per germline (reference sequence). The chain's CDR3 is CASSISTLSGSSYNEQFF. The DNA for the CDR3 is TGTGCCAGTAGTATCTCTACCCTTAGCGGGAGTTCCTACAATGAGCAGTTCTTC.

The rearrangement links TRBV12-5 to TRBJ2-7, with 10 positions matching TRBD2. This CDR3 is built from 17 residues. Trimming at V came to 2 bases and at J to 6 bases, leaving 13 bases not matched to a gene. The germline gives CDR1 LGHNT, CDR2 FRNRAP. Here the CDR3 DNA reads TGTGCTAGTGGTTTGCCCCGAGAAGCGGGAGGGCCGGGCGAGCAGTACTTC. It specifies CASGLPREAGGPGEQYF.

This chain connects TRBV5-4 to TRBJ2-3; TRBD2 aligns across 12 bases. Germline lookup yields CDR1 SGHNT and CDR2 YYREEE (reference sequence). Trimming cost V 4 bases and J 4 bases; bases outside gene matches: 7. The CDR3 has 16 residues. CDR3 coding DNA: TGTGCCAGCAGCACCCCGACTAGCGGGAGCGCAGATACGCAGTATTTT. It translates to CASSTPTSGSADTQYF.

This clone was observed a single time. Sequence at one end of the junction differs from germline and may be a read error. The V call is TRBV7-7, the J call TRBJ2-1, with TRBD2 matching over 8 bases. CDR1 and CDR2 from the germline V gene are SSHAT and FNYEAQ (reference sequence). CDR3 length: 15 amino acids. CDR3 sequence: CASSIREGPYNEQFF. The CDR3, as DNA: TGTGCTAGCAGCATCCGGGAGGGCCCCTACAATGAGCAGTTCTTC.

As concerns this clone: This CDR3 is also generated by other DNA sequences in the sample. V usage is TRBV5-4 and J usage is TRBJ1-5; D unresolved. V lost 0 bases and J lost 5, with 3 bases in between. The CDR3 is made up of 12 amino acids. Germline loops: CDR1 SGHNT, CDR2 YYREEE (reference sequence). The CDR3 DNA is TGTGCCAGCAGCTTGGGTGATCAGCCCCAGCATTTT. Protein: CASSLGDQPQHF.

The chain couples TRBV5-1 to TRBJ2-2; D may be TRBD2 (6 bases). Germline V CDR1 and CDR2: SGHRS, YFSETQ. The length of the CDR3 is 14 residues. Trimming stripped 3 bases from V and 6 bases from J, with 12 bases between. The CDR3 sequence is CASSSDYSPGELFF. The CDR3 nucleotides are TGCGCCAGCAGCTCGGACTATTCTCCCGGGGAGCTGTTTTTT. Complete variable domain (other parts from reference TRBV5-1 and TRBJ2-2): KAGVTQTPRYLIKTRGQQVTLSCSPISGHRSVSWYQQTPGQGLQFLFEYFSETQRNKGNFPGRFSGRQFSNSRSEMNVSTLELGDSALYLCASSSDYSPGELFFGEGSRLTVL.

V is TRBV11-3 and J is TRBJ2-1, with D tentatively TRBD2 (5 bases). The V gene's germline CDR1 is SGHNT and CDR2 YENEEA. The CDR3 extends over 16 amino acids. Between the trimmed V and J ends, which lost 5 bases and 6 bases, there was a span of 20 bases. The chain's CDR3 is CASSVDYPPIPNEQFF. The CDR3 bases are TGTGCCAGCAGCGTCGACTACCCCCCGATCCCCAATGAGCAGTTCTTC.

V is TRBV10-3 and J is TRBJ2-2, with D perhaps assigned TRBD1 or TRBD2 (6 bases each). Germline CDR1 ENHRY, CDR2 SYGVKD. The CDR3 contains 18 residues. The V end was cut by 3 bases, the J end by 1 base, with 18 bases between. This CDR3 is CAISDGNGGGMNTGELFF. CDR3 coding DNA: TGTGCCATCAGTGATGGAAATGGGGGCGGGATGAACACCGGGGAGCTGTTTTTT.

DNA for the CDR3: TGTGCCAGCAGCTTAGCGCTGGCAGACTCTGGAAACACCATATATTTT. Translating it yields CASSLALADSGNTIYF. The chain uses TRBV7-2 and TRBJ1-3; D call uncertain. Germline assignment: CDR1 SGHTA and CDR2 FQGNSA. V lost 0 bases to trimming and J lost 0 bases, with 9 bases between them. CDR3 length: 16 amino acids.

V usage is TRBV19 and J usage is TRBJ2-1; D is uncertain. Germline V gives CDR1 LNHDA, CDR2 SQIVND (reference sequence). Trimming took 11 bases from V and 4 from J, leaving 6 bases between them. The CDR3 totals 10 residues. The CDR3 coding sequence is TGTGCCGTCGGTTACAATGAGCAGTTCTTC. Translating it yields CAVGYNEQFF. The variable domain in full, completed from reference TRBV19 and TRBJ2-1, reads DGGITQSPKYLFRKEGQNVTLSCEQNLNHDAMYWYRQDPGQGLRLIYYSQIVNDFQKGDIAEGYSVSREKKESFPLTVTSAQKNPTAFYLCAVGYNEQFFGPGTRLTVL.

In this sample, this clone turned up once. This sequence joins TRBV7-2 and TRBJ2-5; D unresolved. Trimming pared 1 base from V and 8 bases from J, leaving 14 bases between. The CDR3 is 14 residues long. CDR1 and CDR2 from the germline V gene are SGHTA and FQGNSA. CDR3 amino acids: CASSLDRLIGTQYF. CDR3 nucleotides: TGTGCCAGCAGCTTAGATCGGCTCATTGGCACCCAGTACTTC. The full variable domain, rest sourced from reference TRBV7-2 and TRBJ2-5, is GAGVSQSPSNKVTEKGKDVELRCDPISGHTALYWYRQSLGQGLEFLIYFQGNSAPDKSGLPSDRFSAERTGGSVSTLTIQRTQQEDSAVYLCASSLDRLIGTQYFGPGTRLLVL.

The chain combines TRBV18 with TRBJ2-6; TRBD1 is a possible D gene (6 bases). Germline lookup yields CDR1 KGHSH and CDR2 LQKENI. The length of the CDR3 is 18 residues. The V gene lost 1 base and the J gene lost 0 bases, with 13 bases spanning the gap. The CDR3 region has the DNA TGTGCCAGCTCACCACTCCGGGACAAATACTCTGGGGCCAACGTCCTGACTTTC. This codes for CASSPLRDKYSGANVLTF.

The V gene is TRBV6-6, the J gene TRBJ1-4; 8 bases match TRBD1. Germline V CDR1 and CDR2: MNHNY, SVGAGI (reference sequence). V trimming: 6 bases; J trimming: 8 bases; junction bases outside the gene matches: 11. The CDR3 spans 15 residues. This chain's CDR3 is CASSHDRGDWEKLFF. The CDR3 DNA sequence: TGTGCCAGCAGCCACGACAGGGGAGATTGGGAAAAACTGTTTTTT.

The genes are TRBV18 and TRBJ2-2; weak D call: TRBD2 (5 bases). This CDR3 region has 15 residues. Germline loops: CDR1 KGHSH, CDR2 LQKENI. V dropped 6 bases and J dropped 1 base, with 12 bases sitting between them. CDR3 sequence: CASSRRGLNTGELFF. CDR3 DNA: TGTGCCAGCTCCCGGAGAGGGCTGAACACCGGGGAGCTGTTTTTT.

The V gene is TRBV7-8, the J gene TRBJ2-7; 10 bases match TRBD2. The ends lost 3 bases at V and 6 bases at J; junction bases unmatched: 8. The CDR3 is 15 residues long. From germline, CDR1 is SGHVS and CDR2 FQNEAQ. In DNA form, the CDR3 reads TGTGCCAGCAGCTTGGTAGCGGGAGGCTCTTCCGAGCAGTACTTC. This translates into CASSLVAGGSSEQYF.

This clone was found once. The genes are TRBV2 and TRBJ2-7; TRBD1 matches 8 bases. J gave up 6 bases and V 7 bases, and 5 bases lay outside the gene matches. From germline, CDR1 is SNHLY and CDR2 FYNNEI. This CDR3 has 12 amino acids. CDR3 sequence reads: CASTRTGTEQYF. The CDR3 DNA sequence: TGTGCCAGCACCCGGACAGGGACCGAGCAGTACTTC.

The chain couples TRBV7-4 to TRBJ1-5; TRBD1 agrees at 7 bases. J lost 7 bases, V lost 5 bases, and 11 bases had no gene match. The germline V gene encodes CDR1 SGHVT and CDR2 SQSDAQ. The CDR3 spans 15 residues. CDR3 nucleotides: TGTGCCAGCAGCCCGACCGGACAGGATTGCCAGCCCCAGCATTTT. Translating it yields CASSPTGQDCQPQHF.

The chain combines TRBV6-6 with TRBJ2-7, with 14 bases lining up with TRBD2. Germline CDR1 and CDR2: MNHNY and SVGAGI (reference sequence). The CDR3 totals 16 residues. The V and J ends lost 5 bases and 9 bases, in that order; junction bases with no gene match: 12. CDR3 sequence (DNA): TGTGCCAGCAGTATGACTAGCGGGAGGGACGTGTTACGGCAGTACTTC. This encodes CASSMTSGRDVLRQYF.

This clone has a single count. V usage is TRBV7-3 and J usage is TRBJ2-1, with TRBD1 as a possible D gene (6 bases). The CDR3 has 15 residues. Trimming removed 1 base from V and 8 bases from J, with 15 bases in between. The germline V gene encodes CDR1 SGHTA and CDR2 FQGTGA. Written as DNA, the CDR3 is TGTGCCAGCAGCTTAAACAGGGCATTGAGCGATGAGCAGTTCTTC. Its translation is CASSLNRALSDEQFF.

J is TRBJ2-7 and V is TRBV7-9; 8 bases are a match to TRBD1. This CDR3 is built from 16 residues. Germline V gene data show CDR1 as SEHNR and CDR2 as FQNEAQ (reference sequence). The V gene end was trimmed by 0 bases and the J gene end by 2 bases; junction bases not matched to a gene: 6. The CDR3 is CASSLARTGITYEQYF. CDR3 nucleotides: TGTGCCAGCAGCTTAGCGCGGACAGGGATCACCTACGAGCAGTACTTC.

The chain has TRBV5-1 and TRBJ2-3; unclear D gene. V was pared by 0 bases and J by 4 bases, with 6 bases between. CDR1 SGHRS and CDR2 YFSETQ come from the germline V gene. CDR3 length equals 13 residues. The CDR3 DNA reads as TGCGCCAGCAGCTTGGGACCGTCAGATACGCAGTATTTT. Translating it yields CASSLGPSDTQYF. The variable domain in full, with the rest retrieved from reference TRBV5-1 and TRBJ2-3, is KAGVTQTPRYLIKTRGQQVTLSCSPISGHRSVSWYQQTPGQGLQFLFEYFSETQRNKGNFPGRFSGRQFSNSRSEMNVSTLELGDSALYLCASSLGPSDTQYFGPGTRLTVL.

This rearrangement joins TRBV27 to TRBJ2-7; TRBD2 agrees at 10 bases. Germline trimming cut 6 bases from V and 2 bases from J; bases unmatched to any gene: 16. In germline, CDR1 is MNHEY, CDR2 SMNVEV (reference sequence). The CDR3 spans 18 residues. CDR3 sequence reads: CASRKRESPSGSAYEQYF. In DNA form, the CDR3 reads TGTGCCAGCAGAAAACGGGAGTCACCTAGCGGGAGCGCCTACGAGCAGTACTTC.

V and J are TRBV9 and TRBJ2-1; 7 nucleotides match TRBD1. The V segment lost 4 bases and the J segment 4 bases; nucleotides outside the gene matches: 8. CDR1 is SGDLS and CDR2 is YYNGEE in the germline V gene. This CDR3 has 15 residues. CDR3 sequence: CASSSTGTEYNEQFF. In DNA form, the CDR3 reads TGTGCCAGCAGCTCGACTGGGACAGAGTACAATGAGCAGTTCTTC. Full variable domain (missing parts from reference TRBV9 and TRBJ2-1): DSGVTQTPKHLITATGQRVTLRCSPRSGDLSVYWYQQSLDQGLQFLIQYYNGEERAKGNILERFSAQQFPDLHSELNLSSLELGDSALYFCASSSTGTEYNEQFFGPGTRLTVL.

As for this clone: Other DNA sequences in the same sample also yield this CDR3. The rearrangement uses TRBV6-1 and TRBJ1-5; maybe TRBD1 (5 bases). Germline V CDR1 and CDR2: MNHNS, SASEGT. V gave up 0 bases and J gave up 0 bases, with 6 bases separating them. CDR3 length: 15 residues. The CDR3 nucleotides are TGTGCCAGCAGTGAAGCAAGGGGTAGCAATCAGCCCCAGCATTTT. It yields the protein CASSEARGSNQPQHF.

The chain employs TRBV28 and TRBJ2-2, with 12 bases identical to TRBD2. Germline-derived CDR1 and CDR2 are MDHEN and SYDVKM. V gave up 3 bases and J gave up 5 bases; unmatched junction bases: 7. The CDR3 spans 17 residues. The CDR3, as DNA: TGTGCCAGCAGTTTCCTAGCGGGAGGGCCTGTTACCGGGGAGCTGTTTTTT. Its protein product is CASSFLAGGPVTGELFF. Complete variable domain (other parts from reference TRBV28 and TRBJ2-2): DVKVTQSSRYLVKRTGEKVFLECVQDMDHENMFWYRQDPGLGLRLIYFSYDVKMKEKGDIPEGYSVSREKKERFSLILESASTNQTSMYLCASSFLAGGPVTGELFFGEGSRLTVL.

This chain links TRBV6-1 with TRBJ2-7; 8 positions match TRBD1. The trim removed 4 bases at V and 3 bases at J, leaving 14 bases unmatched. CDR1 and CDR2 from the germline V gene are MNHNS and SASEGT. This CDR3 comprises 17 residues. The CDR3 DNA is TGTGCCAGCAGTGGACCAGACAGGGGTAGAATAAACTACGAGCAGTACTTC. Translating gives CASSGPDRGRINYEQYF.